This T cell receptor beta chain stems from a study of T cell repertoires in cytomegalovirus infection. The overall study: Matching HLA type, along with CMV infection, was indicated by public TCR beta signatures.

One entry per CDR3 protein, called by TCRdb with MiXCR from the reads. The sample has approximately 1,000,000 distinct CDR3 sequences; approximately 31% are singletons. The germline CDR1 and CDR2 sequences are LGHNA and YNFKEQ. This CDR3 has 16 amino acids. J lost 6 bases, V lost 5 bases, and 15 bases had no gene match. A note on this clonotype: Its antigen is undetermined.

This sequence originates from a human donor in good health (CMV status not recorded). Some clones in this sample may be carry-over from other donors' samples. This specimen consisted of cultured CD8+ T cells from PBMCs, obtained from culture after CMV antigen stimulation. V gene TRBV4-2 combines with J gene TRBJ1-2; 7 positions match TRBD1. This CDR3 reads CASSYSLGAQGDGYTF. DNA for the CDR3: TGTGCCAGCAGCTACTCCCTGGGGGCGCAGGGGGATGGCTACACCTTC.